The 24 T cell receptor beta chains below come from one sample, sequenced in a study of T-cell reconstitution after alpha-beta-depleted transplantation in children. Unique molecular identifiers were used in preparing the TCRbeta library. TCRdb called the PCR reads again in MiXCR, with one record for every CDR3 protein. The data show 600,000 to 700,000 distinct CDR3 sequences, 16% seen once. Sample: PBMCs from the stem cell graft donor, taken from the stem cell graft. The source of these receptors is a human donor who donated a stem cell graft to a child with acute myeloid leukemia.

The chain links TRBV20-1 to TRBJ1-2, with no clear D. This CDR3 spans 14 amino acids. The germline V and J ends were trimmed by 0 bases and 6 bases, with 14 bases remaining between them. Germline V CDR1 and CDR2: DFQATT, SNEGSKA (reference sequence). The CDR3 nucleotides are TGCAGTGCTAGAGATTCCGGAGGTGGGGATGGCTACACCTTC. This translates into CSARDSGGGDGYTF.

This clonotype was counted ten times or more. J is TRBJ2-7 and V is TRBV6-5; no clear D gene. V dropped 6 bases and J dropped 5 bases, with 20 bases sitting between them. CDR3 size: 15 residues. Germline V gene sequence: CDR1 MNHEY, CDR2 SVGAGI. The chain's CDR3 is CASSRNRARGHEQYF. The CDR3 region has the DNA TGTGCCAGCAGCAGAAATCGGGCCCGAGGCCACGAGCAGTACTTC.

This chain links TRBV7-9 with TRBJ1-2, with 8 bases that match TRBD1. V gave up 5 bases and J gave up 2 bases; unmatched junction bases: 10. This CDR3 spans 16 amino acids. In germline, CDR1 is SEHNR, CDR2 FQNEAQ (reference sequence). The CDR3 DNA reads TGTGCCAGCAGCCCTAAGACAGGGGAAGGAAACTATGGCTACACCTTC. Encoded protein: CASSPKTGEGNYGYTF.

The chain employs TRBV6-1 and TRBJ2-5, with unresolved D. Germline V gives CDR1 MNHNS, CDR2 SASEGT. This CDR3 comprises 15 residues. V was shortened by 5 bases and J by 1 base, with 14 bases between the two germline ends. In DNA, the CDR3 is TGTGCCAGCAGTCCCTCTCTAAGATTCCAAGAGACCCAGTACTTC. Its translation: CASSPSLRFQETQYF.

J is TRBJ2-1 and V is TRBV28; D call uncertain. Germline V gives CDR1 MDHEN, CDR2 SYDVKM. The V end lost 2 bases, the J end lost 10 bases, and 15 bases lay between the germline ends. The CDR3 is 14 amino acids. The CDR3 spells CASSLRVGFGEQFF. As DNA, the CDR3 is TGTGCCAGCAGTTTACGGGTAGGCTTCGGAGAGCAGTTCTTC. Full variable domain (remainder filled in from reference TRBV28 and TRBJ2-1): DVKVTQSSRYLVKRTGEKVFLECVQDMDHENMFWYRQDPGLGLRLIYFSYDVKMKEKGDIPEGYSVSREKKERFSLILESASTNQTSMYLCASSLRVGFGEQFFGPGTRLTVL.

There are many counts of this clonotype. The chain links TRBV20-1 to TRBJ2-1, with D unclear. The CDR3 spans 13 residues. Germline lookup yields CDR1 DFQATT and CDR2 SNEGSKA (reference sequence). Trimming pared 6 bases from V and 0 bases from J, leaving 9 bases between. The DNA for the CDR3 is TGCAGTGCAAGACGCCACTCCTACAATGAGCAGTTCTTC. This codes for CSARRHSYNEQFF.

This chain links TRBV20-1 with TRBJ2-7; D could derive from TRBD1 or TRBD2 (6 bases each). The CDR3 is 22 amino acids. The V gene lost 0 bases and the J gene lost 3 bases, with 36 bases spanning the gap. Germline CDR1 is DFQATT and CDR2 is SNEGSKA (reference sequence). CDR3 DNA: TGCAGTGCTAGAGATATAAGGGGGGCCGCGAACGCCAGCCCATCGTATCTCTACGAGCAGTACTTC. This gives the protein CSARDIRGAANASPSYLYEQYF.

This chain uses TRBV30 with TRBJ1-1; D is unclear. Germline values: CDR1 GTSNPN, CDR2 SVGIG (reference sequence). The CDR3 consists of 12 residues. V was trimmed by 3 bases and J by 6 bases, leaving 11 bases between them. This CDR3 is CAWSKGGSEAFF. CDR3 coding DNA: TGTGCCTGGAGCAAAGGAGGGTCTGAAGCTTTCTTT.

There are a few counts of this clonotype. The chain couples TRBV12-3 or TRBV12-4 to TRBJ1-5; no clear D. This CDR3 region has 16 residues. The V gene lost 1 base and the J gene lost 0 bases, with 10 bases spanning the gap. CDR3: CASSLEGKVSNQPQHF. The CDR3 region has the DNA TGTGCCAGCAGTTTAGAGGGTAAGGTTAGCAATCAGCCCCAGCATTTT.

The V gene is TRBV24-1, the J gene TRBJ1-1, with D maybe TRBD1 (5 bases). With 0 bases removed from V and 9 bases from J, the gap between germline ends came to 16 bases. The V gene's germline CDR1 is KGHDR and CDR2 SFDVKD. The CDR3 is 15 residues long. The CDR3 reads CATSDLWWGEGQAFF. Here the CDR3 DNA reads TGTGCCACCAGTGATTTGTGGTGGGGCGAGGGCCAAGCTTTCTTT.

V and J are TRBV6-1 and TRBJ2-7; unclear D gene. This CDR3 region has 12 residues. The germline V gene has CDR1 MNHNS and CDR2 SASEGT. Trimming pared 3 bases from V and 4 bases from J, leaving 7 bases between. DNA for the CDR3: TGTGCCAGCAGTGACCTTCATTACGAGCAGTACGTC. The encoded protein is CASSDLHYEQYV.

The genes are TRBV2 and TRBJ2-5; no clear D. V lost 3 bases and J 0 bases, leaving 8 bases between the germline ends. The germline CDR1 and CDR2 sequences are SNHLY and FYNNEI. The CDR3 has 14 residues. The CDR3 DNA reads TGTGCCAGCAGTGACCGACCGTACCAAGAGACCCAGTACTTC. Protein sequence: CASSDRPYQETQYF. The full variable domain, rest sourced from reference TRBV2 and TRBJ2-5, is EPEVTQTPSHQVTQMGQEVILRCVPISNHLYFYWYRQILGQKVEFLVSFYNNEISEKSEIFDDQFSVERPDGSNFTLKIRSTKLEDSAMYFCASSDRPYQETQYFGPGTRLLVL.

CDR3 region: CASSSLGTTRDEQYF. The CDR3 coding sequence is TGTGCCAGCAGTTCCCTCGGGACCACCCGAGACGAGCAGTACTTC. The rearrangement links TRBV6-5 to TRBJ2-7, with D possibly called TRBD1 or TRBD2 (5 bases each). There are 15 residues in the CDR3. V lost 4 bases to trimming and J lost 5 bases, with 18 bases between them. Germline CDR1 is MNHEY and CDR2 is SVGAGI.

This clonotype was detected ten times or more. The J gene is TRBJ2-4, the V gene TRBV20-1; D perhaps matches TRBD2 (6 bases). The germline gives CDR1 DFQATT, CDR2 SNEGSKA (reference sequence). The CDR3 length is 12 residues. V dropped 3 bases and J dropped 7 bases, with 10 bases sitting between them. CDR3 nucleotide sequence: TGCAGTGCTAGCCGGGACTCTAACATTCAGTACTTC. It codes for CSASRDSNIQYF.

This clonotype showed up just a few times. The genes are TRBV20-1 and TRBJ2-3, with 9 nucleotides matching TRBD2. Per the germline V gene, CDR1 is DFQATT and CDR2 is SNEGSKA (reference sequence). CDR3 length: 15 amino acids. V was clipped by 3 bases and J by 2 bases; unmatched bases: 6. The CDR3 DNA reads as TGCAGTGCTAGTCCCAGCGGGGGGACCACAGATACGCAGTATTTT. This codes for CSASPSGGTTDTQYF.

This clonotype was seen ten or more times. The CDR3 coding sequence is TGCGCCAGCAGCTTCTTGGCGGAAGAGACCCAGTACTTC. Its protein is CASSFLAEETQYF. The rearrangement joins TRBV5-1 to TRBJ2-5; D not resolved. The V gene's germline CDR1 is SGHRS and CDR2 YFSETQ. CDR3 length equals 13 residues. Trimming removed 2 bases at V and 3 bases at J, with 8 bases between.

This clonotype was detected many times. The rearrangement joins TRBV12-3 or TRBV12-4 to TRBJ2-1; D not resolved. The V and J ends lost 7 bases and 6 bases respectively, with 10 bases between them. The CDR3 totals 12 residues. The CDR3: CASTSTVNEQFF. Written as DNA, the CDR3 is TGTGCCAGCACTTCGACTGTCAATGAGCAGTTCTTC.

The rearrangement uses TRBV20-1 and TRBJ2-3; D possibly uses TRBD1 or TRBD2 (5 bases each). The germline gives CDR1 DFQATT, CDR2 SNEGSKA (reference sequence). Trimming pared 5 bases from V and 0 bases from J, leaving 15 bases between. The CDR3 is 15 residues long. CDR3 coding DNA: TGCAGTGCTCACACCGGGACGACGAGCACAGATACGCAGTATTTT. Its protein product is CSAHTGTTSTDTQYF.

The rearrangement uses TRBV7-2 and TRBJ2-7; a possible D gene is TRBD2 (7 bases). This CDR3 is 13 amino acids long. In germline, CDR1 is SGHTA, CDR2 FQGNSA. V lost 7 bases, J lost 3 bases, and 13 bases lay in between. As DNA, the CDR3 is TGTGCCAGCAAAGGGGGGGCTCGCTACGAGCAGTACTTC. This sequence encodes CASKGGARYEQYF.

This sequence joins TRBV11-1 and TRBJ2-5; TRBD1 is a possible D gene (5 bases). This CDR3 is 14 amino acids long. Per germline, CDR1 SGHAT and CDR2 FQDESV (reference sequence). Trimming took off 2 bases at V and 2 bases at J, with 9 bases between the two ends. CDR3 loop: CASSLSQGQETQYF. The CDR3 coding sequence is TGTGCCAGCAGCTTATCTCAGGGTCAAGAGACCCAGTACTTC.

This clonotype was observed at least ten times. CDR3 bases: TGCAGTGCTCCGAGCGGGGGTGGCGCAGATACGCAGTATTTT. This codes for CSAPSGGGADTQYF. The V gene is TRBV20-1, the J gene TRBJ2-3; 8 bases agree with TRBD2. The CDR3 is 14 amino acids. CDR1 and CDR2 from the germline V gene are DFQATT and SNEGSKA (reference sequence). V lost 5 bases and J lost 4; bases outside the gene matches: 8.

This clonotype occurred many times. J is TRBJ1-2 and V is TRBV20-1; no reliable D call. The V and J ends lost 6 bases and 8 bases respectively, with 10 bases between them. This CDR3 contains 10 residues. CDR1 and CDR2 (germline): DFQATT, SNEGSKA (reference sequence). The CDR3 loop reads CSAGPRGYTF. The CDR3 region has the DNA TGCAGTGCCGGGCCCAGGGGCTACACCTTC.

This clonotype was observed a few times. The chain carries TRBV11-3 and TRBJ2-7; a weak D match, TRBD1 (5 bases). Trimming cost V 3 bases and J 7 bases, with 10 bases left between them. The CDR3 has 12 amino acids. Germline V gives CDR1 SGHNT, CDR2 YENEEA. CDR3 loop: CASSLVGEEQYF. CDR3 in DNA: TGTGCCAGCAGCTTGGTAGGGGAAGAGCAGTACTTC.

This clonotype was observed many times. The rearrangement joins TRBV10-3 to TRBJ2-7, with D unclear. Germline CDR1 reads ENHRY; CDR2 reads SYGVKD. The CDR3 covers 13 residues. V dropped 3 bases and J dropped 3 bases, with 9 bases sitting between them. CDR3 DNA sequence: TGTGCCATCAGTGACGGCGTCGGCTACGAGCAGTACGTC. This sequence encodes CAISDGVGYEQYV.